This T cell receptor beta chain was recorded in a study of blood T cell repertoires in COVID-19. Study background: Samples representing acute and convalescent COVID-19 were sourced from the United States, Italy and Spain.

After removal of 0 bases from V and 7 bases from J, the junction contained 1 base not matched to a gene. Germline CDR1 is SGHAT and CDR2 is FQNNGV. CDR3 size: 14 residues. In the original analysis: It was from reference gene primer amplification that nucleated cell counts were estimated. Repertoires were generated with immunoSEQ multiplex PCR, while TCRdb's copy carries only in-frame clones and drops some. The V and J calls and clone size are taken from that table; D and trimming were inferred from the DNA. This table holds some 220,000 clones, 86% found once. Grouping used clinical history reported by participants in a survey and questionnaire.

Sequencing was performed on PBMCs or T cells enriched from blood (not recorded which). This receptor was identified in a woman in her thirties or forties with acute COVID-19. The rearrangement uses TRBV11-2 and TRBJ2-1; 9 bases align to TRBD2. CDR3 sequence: CASSLDLAGNEQFF. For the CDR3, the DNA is TGTGCCAGCAGCTTAGACCTAGCGGGAAATGAGCAGTTCTTC.